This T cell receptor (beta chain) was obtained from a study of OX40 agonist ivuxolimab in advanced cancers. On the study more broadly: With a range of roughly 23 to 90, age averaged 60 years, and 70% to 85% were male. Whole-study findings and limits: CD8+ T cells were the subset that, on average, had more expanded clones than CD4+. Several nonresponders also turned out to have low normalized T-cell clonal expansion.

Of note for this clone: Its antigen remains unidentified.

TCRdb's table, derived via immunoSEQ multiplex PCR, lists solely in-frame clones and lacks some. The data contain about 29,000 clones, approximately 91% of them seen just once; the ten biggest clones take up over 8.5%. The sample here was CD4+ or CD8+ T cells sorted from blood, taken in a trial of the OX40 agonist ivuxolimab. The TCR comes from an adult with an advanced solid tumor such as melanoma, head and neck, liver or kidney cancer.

The chain's CDR3 is CASSVALPTGGVAGGYTF. CDR3 bases: TGTGCCAGCAGCGTAGCCCTGCCGACCGGGGGAGTAGCGGGAGGCTACACCTTC. This chain connects TRBV9 to TRBJ1-2; D might be TRBD1 (5 bases). Trimming removed 0 bases from V and 8 bases from J, with 26 bases in between. Germline V gene lookup returns CDR1 SGDLS and CDR2 YYNGEE. The CDR3 sequence is 18 residues long.